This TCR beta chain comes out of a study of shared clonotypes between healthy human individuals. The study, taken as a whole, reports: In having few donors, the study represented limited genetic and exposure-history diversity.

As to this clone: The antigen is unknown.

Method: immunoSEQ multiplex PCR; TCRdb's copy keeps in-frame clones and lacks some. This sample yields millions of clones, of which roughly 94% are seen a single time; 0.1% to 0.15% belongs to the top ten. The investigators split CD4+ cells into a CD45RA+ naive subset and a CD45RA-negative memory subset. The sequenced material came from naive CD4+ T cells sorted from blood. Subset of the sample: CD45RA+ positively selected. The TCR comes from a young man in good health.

Written as DNA, the CDR3 is TGTGCCAGCAGTGGGGACAGGGCGAACAATCAGCCCCAGCATTTT. Encoded protein: CASSGDRANNQPQHF. This chain links TRBV6-1 with TRBJ1-5; 9 bases match TRBD1. Looked up from germline, CDR1 is MNHNS and CDR2 is SASEGT. The CDR3 is 15 residues long. With V trimmed by 4 bases and J by 3 bases, 4 bases remained unmatched.